These 2 T cell receptor beta chains were sequenced from one sample in a study of beta chain features in type 1 diabetes. Study findings and constraints: Researchers report that Type 1 diabetes patients had moderately but significantly shorter TCRB CDR3s across all four CD4+ subsets.

Their target antigens are unknown. cDNA synthesis used the whole RNA isolate, giving expressed TCRB sequences. Produced via immunoSEQ multiplex PCR; TCRdb's table is partial and in-frame only. The table lists 100,000 to 150,000 clones, around 10% of them singletons, with around 0.79% in the top ten. The source material was central memory CD4+ T cells from blood. The source is a man aged 25 to 45 with type 1 diabetes.

This clone was seen only a few times. In DNA form, the CDR3 reads TGTGCCAGCTCACCAAACACAGGGGGACGGGACATTCAGTACTTC. This sequence encodes CASSPNTGGRDIQYF. The chain carries TRBV18 and TRBJ2-4, with 8 bases fitting TRBD1. The CDR3 covers 15 residues. After removal of 2 bases from V and 8 bases from J, the junction contained 8 bases not matched to a gene. Germline V gene sequence: CDR1 KGHSH, CDR2 LQKENI.

The gene calls are TRBV7-9 and TRBJ1-6; 7 bases are a match to TRBD1. V lost 5 bases, J lost 9 bases, and 4 bases stayed unmatched. This CDR3 has 13 amino acids. Germline values: CDR1 SEHNR, CDR2 FQNEAQ (reference sequence). This chain's CDR3 is CASSDRVGSPLHF. The CDR3 DNA reads as TGTGCCAGCAGCGACAGGGTGGGTTCACCCCTCCACTTT.